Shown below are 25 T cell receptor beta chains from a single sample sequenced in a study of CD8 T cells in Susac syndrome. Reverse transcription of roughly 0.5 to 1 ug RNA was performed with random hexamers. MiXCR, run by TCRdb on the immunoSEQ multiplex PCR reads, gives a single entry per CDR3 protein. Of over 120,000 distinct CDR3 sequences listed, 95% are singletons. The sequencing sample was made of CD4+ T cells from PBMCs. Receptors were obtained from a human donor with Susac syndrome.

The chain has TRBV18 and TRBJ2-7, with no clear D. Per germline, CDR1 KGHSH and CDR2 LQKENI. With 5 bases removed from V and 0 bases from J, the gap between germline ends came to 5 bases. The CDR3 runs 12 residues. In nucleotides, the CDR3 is TGTGCCAGCTCATCCGGCTCCTACGAGCAGTACTTC. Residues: CASSSGSYEQYF.

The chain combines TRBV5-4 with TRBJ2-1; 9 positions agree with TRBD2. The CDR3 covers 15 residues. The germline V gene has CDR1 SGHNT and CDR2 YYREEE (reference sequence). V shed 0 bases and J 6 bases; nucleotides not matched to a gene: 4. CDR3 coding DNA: TGTGCCAGCAGCTTGGCGGGGACTAGCCCCAATGAGCAGTTCTTC. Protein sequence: CASSLAGTSPNEQFF. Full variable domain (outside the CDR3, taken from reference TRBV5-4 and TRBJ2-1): ETGVTQSPTHLIKTRGQQVTLRCSSQSGHNTVSWYQQALGQGPQFIFQYYREEENGRGNFPPRFSGLQFPNYSSELNVNALELDDSALYLCASSLAGTSPNEQFFGPGTRLTVL.

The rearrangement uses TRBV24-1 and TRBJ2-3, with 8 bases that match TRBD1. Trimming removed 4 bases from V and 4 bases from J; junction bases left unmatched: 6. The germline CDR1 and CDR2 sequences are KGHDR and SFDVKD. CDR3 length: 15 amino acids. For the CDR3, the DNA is TGTGCCACCAGTGACCCCCGGACAGGGTCAGATACGCAGTATTTT. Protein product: CATSDPRTGSDTQYF.

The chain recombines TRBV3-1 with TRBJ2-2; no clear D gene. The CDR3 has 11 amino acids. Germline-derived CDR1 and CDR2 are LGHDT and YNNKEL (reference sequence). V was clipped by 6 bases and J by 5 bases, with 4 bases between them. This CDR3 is CASRHTGELFF. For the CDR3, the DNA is TGTGCCAGCAGACATACCGGGGAGCTGTTTTTT.

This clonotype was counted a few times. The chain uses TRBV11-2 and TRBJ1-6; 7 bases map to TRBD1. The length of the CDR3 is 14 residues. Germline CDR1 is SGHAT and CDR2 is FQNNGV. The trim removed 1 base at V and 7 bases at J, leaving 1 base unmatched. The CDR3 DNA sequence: TGTGCCAGCAGCTTAGCACAGGGGAATTCACCCCTCCACTTT. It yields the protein CASSLAQGNSPLHF. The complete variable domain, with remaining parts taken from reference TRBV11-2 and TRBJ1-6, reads EAGVAQSPRYKIIEKRQSVAFWCNPISGHATLYWYQQILGQGPKLLIQFQNNGVVDDSQLPKDRFSAERLKGVDSTLKIQPAKLEDSAVYLCASSLAQGNSPLHFGNGTRLTVT.

The CDR3 sequence: CASSHLGRGDTEAFF. CDR3 DNA: TGTGCCAGCAGCCACCTGGGTCGGGGAGACACTGAAGCTTTCTTT. The chain combines TRBV14 with TRBJ1-1; no reliable D call. Per the germline V gene, CDR1 is SGHDN and CDR2 is FVKESK. The V end lost 3 bases, the J end lost 3 bases, and 14 bases lay between the germline ends. There are 15 residues in the CDR3. Based on the CDR3 plus reference TRBV14 and TRBJ1-1, the full variable domain is EAGVTQFPSHSVIEKGQTVTLRCDPISGHDNLYWYRRVMGKEIKFLLHFVKESKQDESGMPNNRFLAERTGGTYSTLKVQPAELEDSGVYFCASSHLGRGDTEAFFGQGTRLTVV.

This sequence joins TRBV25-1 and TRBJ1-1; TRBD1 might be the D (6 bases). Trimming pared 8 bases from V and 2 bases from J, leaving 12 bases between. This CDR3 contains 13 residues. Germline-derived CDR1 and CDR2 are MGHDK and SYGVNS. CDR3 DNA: TGTGCCAGCGGTAGACAGGTAAACACTGAAGCTTTCTTT. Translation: CASGRQVNTEAFF.

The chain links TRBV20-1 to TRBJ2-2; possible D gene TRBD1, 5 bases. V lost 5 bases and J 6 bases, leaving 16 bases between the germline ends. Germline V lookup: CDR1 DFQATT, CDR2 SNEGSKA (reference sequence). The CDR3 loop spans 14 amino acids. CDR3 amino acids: CSAARVVGSGELFF. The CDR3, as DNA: TGCAGTGCTGCCAGGGTTGTAGGATCCGGGGAGCTGTTTTTT.

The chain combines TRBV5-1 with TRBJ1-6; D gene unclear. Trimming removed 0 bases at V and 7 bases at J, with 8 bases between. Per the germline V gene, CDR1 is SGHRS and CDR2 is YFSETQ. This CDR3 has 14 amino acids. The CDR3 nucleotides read TGCGCCAGCAGCTTGGAGACTCCCAATTCACCCCTCCACTTT. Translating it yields CASSLETPNSPLHF.

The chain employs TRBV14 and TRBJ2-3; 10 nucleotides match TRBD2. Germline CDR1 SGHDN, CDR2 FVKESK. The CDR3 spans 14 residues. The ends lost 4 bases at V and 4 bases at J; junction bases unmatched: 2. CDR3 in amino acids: CASSPSGRADTQYF. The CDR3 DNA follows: TGTGCCAGCAGCCCTAGCGGGAGAGCAGATACGCAGTATTTT.

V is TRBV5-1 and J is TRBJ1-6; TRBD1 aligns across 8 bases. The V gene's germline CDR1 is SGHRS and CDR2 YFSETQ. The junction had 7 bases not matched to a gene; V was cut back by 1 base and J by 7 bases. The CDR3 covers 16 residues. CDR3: CASSLFLQGDNSPLHF. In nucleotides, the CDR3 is TGCGCCAGCAGCTTGTTCCTACAGGGGGACAATTCACCCCTCCACTTT.

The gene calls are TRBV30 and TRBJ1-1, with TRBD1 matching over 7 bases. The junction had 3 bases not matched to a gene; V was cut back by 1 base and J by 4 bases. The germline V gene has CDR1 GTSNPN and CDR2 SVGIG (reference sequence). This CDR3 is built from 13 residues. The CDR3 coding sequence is TGTGCCTGGAGTGCCCAGGGGGGCACTGAAGCTTTCTTT. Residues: CAWSAQGGTEAFF.

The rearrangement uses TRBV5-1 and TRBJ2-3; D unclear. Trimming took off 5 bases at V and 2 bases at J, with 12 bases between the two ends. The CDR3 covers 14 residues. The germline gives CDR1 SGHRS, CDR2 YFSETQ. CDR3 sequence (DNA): TGCGCCAGCAGATATAGGCTGGACACAGATACGCAGTATTTT. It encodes CASRYRLDTDTQYF.

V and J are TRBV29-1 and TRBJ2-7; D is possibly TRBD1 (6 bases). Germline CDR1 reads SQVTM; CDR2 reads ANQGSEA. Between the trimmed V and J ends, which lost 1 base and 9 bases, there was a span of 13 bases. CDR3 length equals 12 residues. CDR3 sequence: CSVEGQGRGQYF. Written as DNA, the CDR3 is TGCAGCGTTGAAGGGCAGGGGAGAGGGCAGTACTTC.

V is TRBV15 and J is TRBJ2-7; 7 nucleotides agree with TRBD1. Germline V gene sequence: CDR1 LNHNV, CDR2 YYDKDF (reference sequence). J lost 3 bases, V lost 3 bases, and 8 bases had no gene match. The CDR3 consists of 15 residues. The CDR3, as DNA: TGTGCCACCAGCAGGGACAGGCAGTATGGCTACGAGCAGTACTTC. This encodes CATSRDRQYGYEQYF.

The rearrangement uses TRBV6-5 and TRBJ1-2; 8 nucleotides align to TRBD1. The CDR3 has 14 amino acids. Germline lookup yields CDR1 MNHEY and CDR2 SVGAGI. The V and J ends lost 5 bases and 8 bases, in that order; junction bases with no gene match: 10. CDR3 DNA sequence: TGTGCCAGCAGTGAATCCCCCAGACAGGGGGGCTACACCTTC. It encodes CASSESPRQGGYTF.

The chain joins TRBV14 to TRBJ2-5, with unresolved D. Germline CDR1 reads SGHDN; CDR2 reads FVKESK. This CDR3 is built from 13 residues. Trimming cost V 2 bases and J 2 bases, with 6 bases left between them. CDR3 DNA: TGTGCCAGCAGCCAAAACATTCAAGAGACCCAGTACTTC. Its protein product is CASSQNIQETQYF.

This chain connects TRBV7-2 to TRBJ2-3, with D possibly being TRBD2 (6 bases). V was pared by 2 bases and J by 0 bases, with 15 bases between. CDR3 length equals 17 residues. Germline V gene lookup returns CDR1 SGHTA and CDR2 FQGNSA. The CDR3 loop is CASSLLRGTLSTDTQYF. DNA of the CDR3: TGTGCCAGCAGCTTATTGCGGGGCACCCTAAGCACAGATACGCAGTATTTT.

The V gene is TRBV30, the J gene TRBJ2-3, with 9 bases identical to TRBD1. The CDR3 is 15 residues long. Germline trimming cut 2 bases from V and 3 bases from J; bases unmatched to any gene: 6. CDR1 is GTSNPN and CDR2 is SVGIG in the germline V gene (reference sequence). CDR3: CAWSTGTGRTDTQYF. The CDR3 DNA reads TGTGCCTGGAGTACCGGGACAGGGCGGACAGATACGCAGTATTTT.

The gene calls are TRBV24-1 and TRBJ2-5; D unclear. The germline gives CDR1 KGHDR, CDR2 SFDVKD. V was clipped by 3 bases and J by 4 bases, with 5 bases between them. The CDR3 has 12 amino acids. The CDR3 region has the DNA TGTGCCACCAGTGATGCCGCAGAGACCCAGTACTTC. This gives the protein CATSDAAETQYF.

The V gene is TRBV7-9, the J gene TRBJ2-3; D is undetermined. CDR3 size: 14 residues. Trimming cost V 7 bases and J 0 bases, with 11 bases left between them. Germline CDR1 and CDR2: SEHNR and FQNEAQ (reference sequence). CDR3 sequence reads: CASTFSASTDTQYF. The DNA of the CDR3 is TGTGCCAGCACTTTCTCTGCAAGCACAGATACGCAGTATTTT.

CDR3 sequence reads: CASSQDTSGTGAYGYTF. The CDR3 region has the DNA TGCGCCAGCAGCCAAGATACCTCTGGGACAGGTGCCTATGGCTACACCTTC. V usage is TRBV4-3 and J usage is TRBJ1-2; 8 nucleotides line up with TRBD1. The CDR3 is made up of 17 amino acids. Germline assignment: CDR1 LGHNA and CDR2 YSLEER. Germline trimming cut 0 bases from V and 4 bases from J; bases unmatched to any gene: 10.

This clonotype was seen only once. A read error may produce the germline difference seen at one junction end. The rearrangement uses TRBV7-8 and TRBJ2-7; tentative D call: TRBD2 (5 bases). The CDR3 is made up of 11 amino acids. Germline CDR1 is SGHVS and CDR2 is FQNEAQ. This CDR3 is CASSNKDPGEF. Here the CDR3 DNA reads TGTGCCAGCAGCAACAAGGACCCCGGGGAGTTC. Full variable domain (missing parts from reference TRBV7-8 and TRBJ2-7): GAGVSQSPRYKVAKRGQDVALRCDPISGHVSLFWYQQALGQGPEFLTYFQNEAQLDKSGLPSDRFFAERPEGSVSTLKIQRTQQEDSAVYLCASSNKDPGEFGPGTRLTVT.

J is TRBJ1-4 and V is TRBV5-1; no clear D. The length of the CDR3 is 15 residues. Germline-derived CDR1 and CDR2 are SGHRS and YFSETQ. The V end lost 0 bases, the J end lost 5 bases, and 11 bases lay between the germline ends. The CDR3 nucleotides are TGCGCCAGCAGCTTGGTAGGCAGCCCAAATGAAAAACTGTTTTTT. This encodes CASSLVGSPNEKLFF.

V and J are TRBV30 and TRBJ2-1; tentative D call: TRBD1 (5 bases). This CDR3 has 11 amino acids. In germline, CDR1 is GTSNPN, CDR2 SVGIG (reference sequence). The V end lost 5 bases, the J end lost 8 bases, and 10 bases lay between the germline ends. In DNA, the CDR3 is TGTGCCTGGGCCTGGGGCGATGAGCAGTTCTTC. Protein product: CAWAWGDEQFF.